Listed below are T cell receptor beta chains from one sample, sequenced in a study of CD8 T cells in Susac syndrome. One entry per CDR3 protein results from TCRdb running MiXCR on the immunoSEQ multiplex PCR reads. Counted here are 150,000 to 200,000 distinct CDR3 sequences, more than 85% occurring once; the ten biggest clones make up about 0.09%. Sequencing was performed on CD4+ T cells from PBMCs. The receptors derive from a human donor with Susac syndrome. The CDR3 runs from the conserved cysteine through the conserved F or W. Fields, in order: V gene, D gene, J gene, clone size, CDR3 DNA, CDR3 protein. A D gene is named only where the DNA matches it firmly. A clone size is listed for some rows: how often the clone was seen (once, few, many), or a class if it is expanded.

TRBV5-1	NA	TRBJ1-2	NA	TGCGCCAGCACCACGGCCGGGGGATCCTATGGCTACACCTTC	CASTTAGGSYGYTF
TRBV2	NA	TRBJ2-3	NA	TGTGCCAGCAGTGCGGGGAATACGCAGTATTTT	CASSAGNTQYF
TRBV24-1	NA	TRBJ2-3	NA	TGTGCCACCAGTGATAACCTAGCTTCTGACGGTACGCAGTATTTT	CATSDNLASDGTQYF
TRBV4-2	TRBD2	TRBJ2-7	NA	TGTGCCAGCAGCCAAGATCAGGGACTAGGGAGCTCCTACGAGCAGTACTTC	CASSQDQGLGSSYEQYF
TRBV20-1	NA	TRBJ2-5	NA	TGCAGTGCTAATGGGGACACCCAAGAGACCCAGTACTTC	CSANGDTQETQYF
TRBV6-1	NA	TRBJ2-5	once	TGTGCCACCACCCAGGGGAAAGAGACCCAGTACTTC	CATTQGKETQYF
TRBV6-2/TRBV6-3	TRBD2	TRBJ2-3	NA	TGTGCCAGCAGTGCGGGGGGGCGTAGAGATACGCAGTATTTT	CASSAGGRRDTQYF
TRBV29-1	NA	TRBJ1-1	NA	TGCAGCGCAGATAGTCGCGGCACTGAAGCTTTCTTT	CSADSRGTEAFF
TRBV4-1	NA	TRBJ2-7	NA	TGCGCCAGCAGCCAAGACGGCGGGGAGTGGAACGAGCAGTACTTC	CASSQDGGEWNEQYF
TRBV19	TRBD2	TRBJ2-5	NA	TGTGCCAGTAGTAGCCTAGCGGGGGATGAGACCCAGTACTTC	CASSSLAGDETQYF
TRBV6-5	TRBD2	TRBJ2-7	NA	TGTGCCAGCAGTTATAGGGGGACTAGTTTAGGCGAGCAGTACTTC	CASSYRGTSLGEQYF
TRBV11-2	NA	TRBJ1-2	NA	TGTGCCAGCAGCTTGGGCAGGGGAGGCTACACCTTC	CASSLGRGGYTF
TRBV6-2/TRBV6-3	NA	TRBJ1-1	NA	TGTGCCAGCAGTTCAACCCCTGCCCTCTGGGAAGCTTTCTTT	CASSSTPALWEAFF
TRBV5-1	NA	TRBJ2-1	NA	TGCGCCAGCAGCCAACAGACAGGCTACTCCTACAATGAGCAGTTCTTC	CASSQQTGYSYNEQFF
TRBV15	NA	TRBJ2-1	NA	TGTGCCACCAGCAGAGAGGGGTACAATGAGCAGTTCTTC	CATSREGYNEQFF
TRBV14	NA	TRBJ2-2	NA	TGTGCCAGCAGCCAAGTATCTAGCTCGTTGCCCGGGGAGCTGTTTTTT	CASSQVSSSLPGELFF
TRBV5-6	NA	TRBJ2-2	NA	TGTGCCAGCAGCTTGGTCAGGGGCGCGAACACCGGGGAGCTGTTTTTT	CASSLVRGANTGELFF
TRBV9	NA	TRBJ1-2	NA	TGTGCCAGCAGCCTAGTGGGGGATAGCTATGGCTACACCTTC	CASSLVGDSYGYTF
TRBV3-1	NA	TRBJ1-6	NA	TGTGCCAGCAGCCAAGGGGCCTTCCGGGATAATTCACCCCTCCACTTT	CASSQGAFRDNSPLHF
TRBV4-1	TRBD2	TRBJ2-7	NA	TGCGCCAGCAGCCGATGGGGACTAGCGGGAGGAACCTACGAGCAGTACTTC	CASSRWGLAGGTYEQYF
TRBV6-1	NA	TRBJ2-5	NA	TGTGCCAGCAACCCCCAGGAGCGGGAGACCCAGTACTTC	CASNPQERETQYF
TRBV25-1	TRBD2	TRBJ2-5	NA	TGTGCCAGCAGTGCAATAGCGGGGGGTTACCAAGAGACCCAGTACTTC	CASSAIAGGYQETQYF
TRBV7-8	NA	TRBJ2-3	NA	TGTGCCAGCAGCTCAACTCGAGCTGGTACGCAGTATTTT	CASSSTRAGTQYF
TRBV6-1	TRBD1	TRBJ2-1	NA	TGTGCCAGCCGGACAGGGGTGTTCAATGAGCAGTTCTTC	CASRTGVFNEQFF
TRBV28	NA	TRBJ2-7	NA	TGTGCCAGCAGATCAAACGGGGCCTACGAGCAGTACTTC	CASRSNGAYEQYF
TRBV5-1	NA	TRBJ2-6	NA	TGCGCCAGCACCCCTTTCCGAGACTCTGGGGCCAACGTCCTGACTTTC	CASTPFRDSGANVLTF
TRBV14	NA	TRBJ2-3	once	TGTGCCAGCAGCCAAGAGTATGACGGGGCCACAGATACGCAGTATTTT	CASSQEYDGATDTQYF
TRBV20-1	TRBD2	TRBJ2-4	NA	TGCAGTGCTCGACTAGCGGGGGGCCTTATAGCCAAAAACATTCAGTACTTC	CSARLAGGLIAKNIQYF
TRBV5-1	TRBD1	TRBJ1-1	NA	TGCGCCAGCAGAGCTACGACAGGGGGCTACACTGAAGCTTTCTTT	CASRATTGGYTEAFF
TRBV2	NA	TRBJ2-1	NA	TGTGCCAGCAGTGAAGCGCTTCCGGGGGCCTACAATGAGCAGTTCTTC	CASSEALPGAYNEQFF
TRBV20-1	NA	TRBJ2-7	NA	TGCAGTGCTAGATCCGGGACACCAAACCTTTACGAGCAGTACTTC	CSARSGTPNLYEQYF
TRBV6-5	NA	TRBJ2-2	NA	TGTGCCAGCAGTTACTCGCCGAAGAAACTGGACAGTGAACAAACCGGGGAGCTGTTTTTT	CASSYSPKKLDSEQTGELFF
TRBV10-2	NA	TRBJ1-1	NA	TGCGCCAGCAGTAGGCAGGGTTCCGGGACTGAAGCTTTCTTT	CASSRQGSGTEAFF
TRBV24-1	NA	TRBJ2-5	once	TGTGCCACCAGTGCCCGAGGGCAGGGGGGAGAGACCCAGTACTTC	CATSARGQGGETQYF
TRBV5-4	NA	TRBJ2-2	NA	TGTGCCAGCAGCCCCGAGACCGAAGCGATGTCCGGGGAGCTGTTTTTT	CASSPETEAMSGELFF
TRBV6-5	TRBD1	TRBJ2-7	NA	TGTGCCAGCAGCTCGCGGGGACAGGGGGTATACGAGCAGTACTTC	CASSSRGQGVYEQYF
TRBV3-1	NA	TRBJ2-1	once	TGTGCCAGCAGCCAAGAATCTCGTGAGCAGTTCTTC	CASSQESREQFF
TRBV20-1	TRBD2	TRBJ2-3	NA	TGCAGTGCCGCCGGGGGAACCGGGACTAGAGGAACAGATACGCAGTATTTT	CSAAGGTGTRGTDTQYF
TRBV2	NA	TRBJ1-1	NA	TGTGCCAGCCTTCTAGGCGTAGATATGAACACTGAAGCTTTCTTT	CASLLGVDMNTEAFF
TRBV24-1	TRBD1	TRBJ1-3	NA	TGTGCCACCAGCTGGGACAGTCCATTTCTTGGGAACACCATATATTTT	CATSWDSPFLGNTIYF
TRBV30	NA	TRBJ1-2	NA	TGTGCCTGGAGTTCGGACGGAAACTATGGCTACACCTTC	CAWSSDGNYGYTF
TRBV25-1	TRBD1	TRBJ1-1	once	TGTGCCAGCAGTGAAGTGTCTCAGGGGGCCCGAGGCACTGAAGCTTTCTTT	CASSEVSQGARGTEAFF
TRBV20-1	NA	TRBJ1-2	NA	TGCAGTGCTAGTGGCCAGAACTATGGCTACACCTTC	CSASGQNYGYTF
TRBV27	NA	TRBJ1-1	NA	TGTGCCAGCAGTTTCGCGACTGGGGGTGAAGCTTTCTTT	CASSFATGGEAFF
TRBV18	NA	TRBJ2-3	NA	TGTGCCAGCTCACCCATCGAGGGAGATACGCAGTATTTT	CASSPIEGDTQYF
TRBV4-1	NA	TRBJ1-2	NA	TGCGCCAGCAGCCTTAGGGCCGGAGAGGAGTATGGCTACACCTTC	CASSLRAGEEYGYTF
TRBV9	NA	TRBJ2-1	NA	TGTGCCAGCAGCGTAGTAGGTCGGGGGTTGGATGAGCAGTTCTTC	CASSVVGRGLDEQFF
TRBV9	NA	TRBJ2-1	NA	TGTGCCAGCAGCGTAGGTTTGGCTTCGGCTTACAATGAGCAGTTCTTC	CASSVGLASAYNEQFF